One and the same sample provided the 28 T cell receptor beta chains below, sequenced in a study of T cells expressing NK-cell markers. TCRdb reprocessed the 5' RACE reads and stores each CDR3 protein as one record, lacking DNA. The table for this sample gives 250,000 or so distinct CDR3 sequences. The sample taken for sequencing was blood T cells: a sorted CD56 or NKG2C T cell subset, CD4+ or CD8+ T cells, or bulk PBMC T cells (not recorded which). The receptors stem from a woman aged 18 to 75 in good health.

The chain recombines TRBV20-1 with TRBJ2-5; TCRdb's D call of TRBD1 is untestable without DNA. Germline V lookup: CDR1 DFQATT, CDR2 SNEGSKA (reference sequence). This CDR3 is 14 amino acids long. The CDR3 is CSATRDWNQETQYF.

This chain uses TRBV7-2 with TRBJ1-1. The CDR3 loop spans 17 amino acids. Germline lookup yields CDR1 SGHTA and CDR2 FQGNSA. This chain's CDR3 is CASSLLYVAGMNTEAFF.

The chain couples TRBV7-3 to TRBJ2-5; TCRdb names TRBD1, which stays unverified in the absence of DNA. The CDR3 covers 15 residues. CDR1 SGHTA and CDR2 FQGTGA come from the germline V gene. The CDR3 loop is CASSTSSGTGETQYF.

This sequence joins TRBV20-1 and TRBJ2-6. The CDR3 sequence is 13 residues long. In germline, CDR1 is DFQATT, CDR2 SNEGSKA (reference sequence). The CDR3 sequence is CSGRRQGANVLTF.

This sequence joins TRBV5-4 and TRBJ2-1. The germline gives CDR1 SGHNT, CDR2 YYREEE (reference sequence). The length of the CDR3 is 12 residues. The CDR3 reads CASSPWDNEQFF.

The V and J genes are TRBV5-5 and TRBJ2-4; TCRdb selects TRBD2, and the lack of DNA leaves this call unchecked. Germline loops: CDR1 SGHKS, CDR2 YYEKEE (reference sequence). This CDR3 is built from 14 residues. The CDR3 loop is CASTRLAGGNIQYF.

The chain combines TRBV6-5 with TRBJ2-3; with no DNA, the TCRdb D assignment of TRBD2 cannot be verified. CDR3 length: 15 residues. Per the germline V gene, CDR1 is MNHEY and CDR2 is SVGAGI. The CDR3 is CASSYGRGGADTQYF.

The V call is TRBV29-1, the J call TRBJ2-3; TCRdb indicates TRBD2, and absent DNA this call remains unverified. Germline CDR1 SQVTM, CDR2 ANQGSEA. This CDR3 region has 13 residues. The CDR3 spells CSVDSGSTDTQYF.

The chain uses TRBV12-3 or TRBV12-4 and TRBJ2-1; without DNA, the TCRdb call of TRBD1 cannot be checked. CDR3 length: 13 residues. The CDR3: CASIFLQGTEQFF.

The rearrangement links TRBV6-2 or TRBV6-3 to TRBJ2-7. This CDR3 spans 14 amino acids. The germline V gene has CDR1 MNHEY and CDR2 SVGEGT. This CDR3 is CASRKGRVRYEQYF.

The chain combines TRBV12-3 or TRBV12-4 with TRBJ2-4; no DNA is available, so the TRBD2 call from TCRdb remains unchecked. There are 18 residues in the CDR3. The CDR3 is CASSSFPGRDVAKNIQYF.

The rearrangement uses TRBV5-1 and TRBJ2-3; TCRdb reports TRBD1, a call that lacks DNA to check it against. This CDR3 comprises 14 residues. Germline V lookup: CDR1 SGHRS, CDR2 YFSETQ. CDR3 region: CASTRQGETDTQYF. Using reference TRBV5-1 and TRBJ2-3 for the parts outside the CDR3, the full variable domain is KAGVTQTPRYLIKTRGQQVTLSCSPISGHRSVSWYQQTPGQGLQFLFEYFSETQRNKGNFPGRFSGRQFSNSRSEMNVSTLELGDSALYLCASTRQGETDTQYFGPGTRLTVL.

The chain carries TRBV24-1 and TRBJ1-5. This CDR3 comprises 15 residues. Germline CDR1 reads KGHDR; CDR2 reads SFDVKD. The CDR3 is CATSPSSNSNQPQHF.

The V gene is TRBV12-5, the J gene TRBJ1-5. The CDR3 spans 16 residues. Germline V gene sequence: CDR1 LGHNT, CDR2 FRNRAP. The CDR3 sequence is CASGLGTGYSNQPQHF.

The chain recombines TRBV20-1 with TRBJ2-1; TCRdb picks TRBD2, but there is no DNA to check that call. CDR1 and CDR2 from the germline V gene are DFQATT and SNEGSKA (reference sequence). There are 15 residues in the CDR3. Here the CDR3 reads CSASPRGSSYNEQFF.

The CDR3: CASSQVQGNTYGYTF. The chain combines TRBV4-3 with TRBJ1-2; the D call of TRBD1 rests on TCRdb alone, since no DNA is present to check it. Per the germline V gene, CDR1 is LGHNA and CDR2 is YSLEER. The CDR3 is 15 amino acids.

The V gene is TRBV6-6, the J gene TRBJ2-2; TCRdb reports TRBD1, a call that lacks DNA to check it against. CDR1 is MNHNY, CDR2 SVGAGI, per germline (reference sequence). The CDR3 runs 11 residues. The CDR3 reads CASSYDRGDIF.

The V and J genes are TRBV15 and TRBJ2-2; TCRdb proposes TRBD1, but this gene call is untestable without DNA. Germline V CDR1 and CDR2: LNHNV, YYDKDF (reference sequence). The CDR3 totals 14 residues. CDR3 loop: CATSRGGAAGELFF.

This rearrangement joins TRBV5-1 to TRBJ2-5; TCRdb's assignment of TRBD2 cannot be checked, as there is no DNA. The CDR3 totals 16 residues. From germline, CDR1 is SGHRS and CDR2 YFSETQ. CDR3 sequence: CASRGPSGGSQETQYF.

CDR3 amino acids: CASSLGGSSNNEQFF. The chain carries TRBV28 and TRBJ2-1; TCRdb reports TRBD1, a call that lacks DNA to check it against. Germline loops: CDR1 MDHEN, CDR2 SYDVKM. This CDR3 has 15 amino acids.

The V call is TRBV18, the J call TRBJ2-6; TCRdb's D call, TRBD2, is unchecked because there is no DNA. CDR3 size: 18 residues. Germline assignment: CDR1 KGHSH and CDR2 LQKENI. CDR3: CASSPGTSPSSGANVLTF.

The rearrangement links TRBV12-3 or TRBV12-4 to TRBJ2-5; TCRdb's assignment of TRBD1 cannot be checked, as there is no DNA. CDR3 length equals 16 residues. The chain's CDR3 is CASSFGSGTLQETQYF.

The V and J genes are TRBV5-1 and TRBJ2-5. The CDR3 is made up of 14 amino acids. The V gene's germline CDR1 is SGHRS and CDR2 YFSETQ. The CDR3 sequence is CASSLEVPQETQYF.

The J gene is TRBJ2-3, the V gene TRBV11-1; the TRBD2 assignment by TCRdb is unverifiable without DNA. In germline, CDR1 is SGHAT, CDR2 FQDESV (reference sequence). The CDR3 extends over 16 amino acids. The CDR3 spells CASSQRGTSGADTQYF.

J is TRBJ2-1 and V is TRBV20-1; the TRBD2 assignment by TCRdb is unverifiable without DNA. The V gene's germline CDR1 is DFQATT and CDR2 SNEGSKA (reference sequence). CDR3 size: 16 residues. CDR3 sequence: CSAVPGLAGSGNEQFF.

The V and J genes are TRBV7-2 and TRBJ2-7; TCRdb lists TRBD2, though no DNA is available to test this call. The CDR3 is 15 residues long. Germline assignment: CDR1 SGHTA and CDR2 FQGNSA. The CDR3 protein is CASSSFFSGSNEQYF.

The V and J genes are TRBV7-2 and TRBJ2-7; TCRdb outputs TRBD2, but without DNA this stays unchecked. Germline CDR1 SGHTA, CDR2 FQGNSA. This CDR3 is 16 amino acids long. CDR3 sequence: CASSLAVSEARIEQYF.

The chain employs TRBV7-2 and TRBJ2-3; the D gene TCRdb calls, TRBD2, cannot be checked with no DNA. The CDR3 is 13 residues long. Germline lookup yields CDR1 SGHTA and CDR2 FQGNSA. The CDR3 sequence is CASSYRLADTQYF.